This T cell receptor (beta chain) was documented in a study of T cell repertoires in cytomegalovirus infection. At the level of the study: Through public TCR beta signatures, both CMV infection and matching HLA type were indicated. The study, taken as a whole, reports: The cumulative frequency of public TCR beta families distinguished individuals who carried CMV together with the relevant HLA. HLA-C-restricted CMV-specific TCR beta clonotypes prevailed in the ex vivo response.

At least ten counts were recorded for this clonotype. The antigen remains undetermined. TCRdb passed the reads through MiXCR, listing each CDR3 protein once. The sample holds about 360,000 distinct CDR3 sequences, around 18% seen once. This CDR3 spans 14 amino acids. Germline V gives CDR1 SGHVS, CDR2 FQNEAQ. V was shortened by 1 base and J by 4 bases, with 10 bases between the two germline ends. Sequencing was performed on PBMCs. This TCR was recovered from a human donor in good health (CMV status not recorded). Some clones in this sample may be carry-over from other donors' samples. The J gene is TRBJ1-2, the V gene TRBV7-8, with D hard to call. The CDR3 reads CASSLVGGAYGYTF. The CDR3 coding sequence is TGTGCCAGCAGCTTAGTGGGTGGAGCCTATGGCTACACCTTC.